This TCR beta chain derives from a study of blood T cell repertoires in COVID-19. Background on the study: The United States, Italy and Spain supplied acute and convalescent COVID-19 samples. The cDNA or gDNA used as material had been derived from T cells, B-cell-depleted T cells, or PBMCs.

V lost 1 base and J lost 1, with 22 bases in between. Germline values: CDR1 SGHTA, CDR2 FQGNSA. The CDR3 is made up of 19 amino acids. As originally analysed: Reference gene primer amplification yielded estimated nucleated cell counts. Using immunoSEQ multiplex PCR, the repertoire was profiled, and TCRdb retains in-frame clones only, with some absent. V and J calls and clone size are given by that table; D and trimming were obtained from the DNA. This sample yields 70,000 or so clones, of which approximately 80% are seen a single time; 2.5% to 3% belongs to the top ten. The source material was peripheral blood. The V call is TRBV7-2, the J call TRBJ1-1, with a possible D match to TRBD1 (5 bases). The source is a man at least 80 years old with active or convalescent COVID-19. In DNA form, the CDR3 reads TGTGCCAGCAGCTTAGAGGCCCGGCGGGGTCGGGACCGGAACACTGAAGCTTTCTTT. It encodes CASSLEARRGRDRNTEAFF.